This T cell receptor (beta chain) was sequenced for a study of blood T cell repertoires in COVID-19. Per the authors' pipeline: Scientists estimated how many nucleated cells there were by amplifying reference gene primers. Produced via immunoSEQ multiplex PCR; TCRdb's table is partial and in-frame only. That table furnishes V, J and clone size, whereas the DNA furnished D and trimming. The sample includes about 370,000 clones, 90% to 95% seen only once; the top ten take more than 0.85%. This receptor was taken from a middle-aged woman who had been exposed to COVID-19. The sample was PBMCs or T cells enriched from blood (not recorded which).

CDR3 loop: CASSVGMGGNSPLHF. CDR3 DNA sequence: TGTGCCAGCAGCGTAGGAATGGGCGGGAATTCACCCCTCCACTTT. The gene calls are TRBV9 and TRBJ1-6; D unclear. The V and J ends lost 0 bases and 7 bases respectively, with 11 bases between them. The CDR3 consists of 15 residues. Germline CDR1 and CDR2: SGDLS and YYNGEE.